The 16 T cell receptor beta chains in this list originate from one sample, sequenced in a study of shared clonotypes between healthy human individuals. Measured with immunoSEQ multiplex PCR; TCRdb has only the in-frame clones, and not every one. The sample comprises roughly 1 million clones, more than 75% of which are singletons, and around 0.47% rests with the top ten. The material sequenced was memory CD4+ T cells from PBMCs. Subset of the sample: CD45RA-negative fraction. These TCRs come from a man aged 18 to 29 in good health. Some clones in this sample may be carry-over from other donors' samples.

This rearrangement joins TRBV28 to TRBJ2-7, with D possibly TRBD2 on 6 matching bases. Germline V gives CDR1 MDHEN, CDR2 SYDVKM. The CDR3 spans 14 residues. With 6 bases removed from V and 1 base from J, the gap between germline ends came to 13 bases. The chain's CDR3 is CASRSAGRSYEQYF. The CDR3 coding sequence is TGTGCCAGCAGATCGGCAGGGAGGTCCTACGAGCAGTACTTC.

DNA of the CDR3: TGCAGCGTTGTTGGGGTGGCTGAAGCTTTCTTT. It yields the protein CSVVGVAEAFF. The chain links TRBV29-1 to TRBJ1-1, with D unresolved. This CDR3 is 11 amino acids long. Trimming removed 4 bases from V and 6 bases from J, with 9 bases in between. The germline V gene encodes CDR1 SQVTM and CDR2 ANQGSEA. Supplemented by reference TRBV29-1 and TRBJ1-1, the full variable domain reads SAVISQKPSRDICQRGTSLTIQCQVDSQVTMMFWYRQQPGQSLTLIATANQGSEATYESGFVIDKFPISRPNLTFSTLTVSNMSPEDSSIYLCSVVGVAEAFFGQGTRLTVV.

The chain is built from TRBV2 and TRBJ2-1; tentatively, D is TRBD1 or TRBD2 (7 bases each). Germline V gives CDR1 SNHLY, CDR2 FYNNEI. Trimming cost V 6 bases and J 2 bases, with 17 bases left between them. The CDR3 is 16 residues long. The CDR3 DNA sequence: TGTGCCAGCAGCGAAAAGGGGAGGGGGCCCTACAATGAGCAGTTCTTC. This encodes CASSEKGRGPYNEQFF. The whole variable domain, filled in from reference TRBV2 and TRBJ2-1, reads EPEVTQTPSHQVTQMGQEVILRCVPISNHLYFYWYRQILGQKVEFLVSFYNNEISEKSEIFDDQFSVERPDGSNFTLKIRSTKLEDSAMYFCASSEKGRGPYNEQFFGPGTRLTVL.

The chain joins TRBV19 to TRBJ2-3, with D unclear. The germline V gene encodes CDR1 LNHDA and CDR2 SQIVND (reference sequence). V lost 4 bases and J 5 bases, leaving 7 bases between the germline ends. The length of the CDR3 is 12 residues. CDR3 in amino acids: CASSRRVDTQYF. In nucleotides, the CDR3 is TGTGCCAGTAGTAGGCGAGTAGATACGCAGTATTTT.

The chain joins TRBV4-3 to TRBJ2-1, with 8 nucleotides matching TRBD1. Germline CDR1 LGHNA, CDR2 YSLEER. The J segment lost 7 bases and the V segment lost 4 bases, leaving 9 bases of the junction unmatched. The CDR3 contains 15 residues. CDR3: CASSRADRGGNEQFF. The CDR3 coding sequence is TGCGCCAGCAGCCGAGCCGACAGGGGCGGAAATGAGCAGTTCTTC.

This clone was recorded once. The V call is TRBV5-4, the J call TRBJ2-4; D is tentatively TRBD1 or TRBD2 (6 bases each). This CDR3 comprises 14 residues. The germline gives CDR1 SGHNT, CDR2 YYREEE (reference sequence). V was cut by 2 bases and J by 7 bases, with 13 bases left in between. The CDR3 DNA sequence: TGTGCCAGCAGCTTCTGGGGGGCAGCGAACATTCAGTACTTC. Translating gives CASSFWGAANIQYF.

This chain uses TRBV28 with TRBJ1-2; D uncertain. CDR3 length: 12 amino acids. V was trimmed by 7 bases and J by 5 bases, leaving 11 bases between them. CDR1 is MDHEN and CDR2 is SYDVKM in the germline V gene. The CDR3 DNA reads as TGTGCCAGCAATACGGCTGTTTATGGCTACACCTTC. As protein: CASNTAVYGYTF.

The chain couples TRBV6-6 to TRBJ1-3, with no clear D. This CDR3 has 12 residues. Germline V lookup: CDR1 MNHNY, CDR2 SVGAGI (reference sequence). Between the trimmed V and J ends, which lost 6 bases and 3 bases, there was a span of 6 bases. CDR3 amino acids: CASSPNGNTIYF. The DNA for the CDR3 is TGTGCCAGCAGCCCTAATGGAAACACCATATATTTT.

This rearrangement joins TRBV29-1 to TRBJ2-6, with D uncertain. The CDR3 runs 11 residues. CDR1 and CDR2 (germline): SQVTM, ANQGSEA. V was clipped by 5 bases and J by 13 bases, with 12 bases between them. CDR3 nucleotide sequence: TGCAGCGTTACGTACGAGGAAGTCCTGACTTTC. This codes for CSVTYEEVLTF.

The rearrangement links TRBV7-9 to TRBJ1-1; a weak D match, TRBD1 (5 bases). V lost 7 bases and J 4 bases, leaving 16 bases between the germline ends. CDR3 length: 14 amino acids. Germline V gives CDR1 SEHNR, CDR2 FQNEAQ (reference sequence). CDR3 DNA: TGTGCCAGCACCCCCCCAGGGAAGGGCACTGAAGCTTTCTTT. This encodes CASTPPGKGTEAFF.

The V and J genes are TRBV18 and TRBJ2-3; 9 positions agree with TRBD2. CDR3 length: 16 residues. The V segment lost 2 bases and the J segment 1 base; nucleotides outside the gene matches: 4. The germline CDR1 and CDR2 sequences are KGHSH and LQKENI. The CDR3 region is CASSPIAGVGTDTQYF. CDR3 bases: TGTGCCAGCTCACCAATAGCGGGAGTGGGCACAGATACGCAGTATTTT.

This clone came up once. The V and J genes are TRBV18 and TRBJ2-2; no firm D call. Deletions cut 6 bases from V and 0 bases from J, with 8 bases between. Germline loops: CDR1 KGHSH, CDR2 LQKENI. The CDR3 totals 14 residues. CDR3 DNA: TGTGCCAGCTCCAAGACCTCGAACACCGGGGAGCTGTTTTTT. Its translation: CASSKTSNTGELFF.

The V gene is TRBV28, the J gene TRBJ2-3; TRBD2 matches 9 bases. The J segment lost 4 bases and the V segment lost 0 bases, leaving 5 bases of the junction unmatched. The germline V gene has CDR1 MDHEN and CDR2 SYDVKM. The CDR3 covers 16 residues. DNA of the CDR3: TGTGCCAGCAGTTTATGGACTAGCGGTATGCCAGATACGCAGTATTTT. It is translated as CASSLWTSGMPDTQYF.

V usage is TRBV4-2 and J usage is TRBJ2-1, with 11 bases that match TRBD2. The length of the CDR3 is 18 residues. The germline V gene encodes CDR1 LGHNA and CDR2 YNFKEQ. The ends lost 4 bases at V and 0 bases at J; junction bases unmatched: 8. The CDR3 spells CASSRPTSGVSSYNEQFF. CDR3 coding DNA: TGTGCCAGCAGCCGACCGACTAGCGGGGTAAGCTCCTACAATGAGCAGTTCTTC.

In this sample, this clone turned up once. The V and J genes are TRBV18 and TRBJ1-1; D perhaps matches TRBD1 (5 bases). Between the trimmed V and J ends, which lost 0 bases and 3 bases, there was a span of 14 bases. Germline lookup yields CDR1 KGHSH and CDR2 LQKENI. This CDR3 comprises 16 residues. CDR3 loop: CASSPPSGAMHTEAFF. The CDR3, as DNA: TGTGCCAGCTCACCACCTAGTGGGGCTATGCACACTGAAGCTTTCTTT.

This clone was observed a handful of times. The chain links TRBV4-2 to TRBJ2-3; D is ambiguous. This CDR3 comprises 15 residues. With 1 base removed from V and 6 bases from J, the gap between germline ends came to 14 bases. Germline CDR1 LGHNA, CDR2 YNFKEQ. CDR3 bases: TGTGCCAGCAGCCAAGGTTTTCTAACAAGGGATACGCAGTATTTT. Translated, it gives CASSQGFLTRDTQYF.